Reported below is one T cell receptor beta chain. What it recognizes is unknown. RNA transcripts provided the template for amplifying TCR beta CDR3 regions. Following a first-round RT-PCR that used HTBI primers, a second-round multiplex PCR was carried out. TCRdb re-analysed the multiplex PCR reads in MiXCR, keeping a single row per CDR3 protein. The table records around 670,000 distinct CDR3 sequences, 40% of them present only once. This record belongs to a study of Graves' ophthalmopathy and Graves' hyperthyroidism. On the study more broadly: There was a collection of peripheral blood at initial diagnosis, before any treatment.

Study results and caveats: A 13-signature model separated ophthalmopathy from stable hyperthyroidism, reaching approximately 88% sensitivity and roughly 84% specificity cross-validated.

CDR3 length equals 13 residues. The germline V and J ends were trimmed by 6 bases and 5 bases, with 14 bases remaining between them. Germline V lookup: CDR1 MNHEY, CDR2 SVGAGI. Uncontrolled infections, pregnancy, lactation or other autoimmune diseases led to patient exclusion. J is TRBJ2-7 and V is TRBV6-5; D possibly uses TRBD1 or TRBD2 (6 bases each). The sequenced sample was peripheral blood. The origin of this receptor is an adult man with Graves' ophthalmopathy. For the CDR3, the DNA is TGTGCCAGCAGGAAAGGGGGGCAGAACGAGCAGTACTTC. Its translation: CASRKGGQNEQYF.